The 11 T cell receptor beta chains listed next were all sequenced from one sample in a study of blood T cell repertoires in COVID-19. Only in-frame clones appear in the TCRdb table, and some are missing; sequencing was by immunoSEQ multiplex PCR. The repertoire consists of about 180,000 clones, with approximately 79% occurring once and the leading ten covering about 28%. What was sequenced was peripheral blood. The receptors stem from a woman between 70 and 85 years old with acute or convalescent COVID-19.

The chain has TRBV28 and TRBJ2-7; possible D gene TRBD1, 6 bases. The CDR3 contains 14 residues. Germline V gene data show CDR1 as MDHEN and CDR2 as SYDVKM. Trimming removed 2 bases from V and 6 bases from J, with 14 bases in between. For the CDR3, the DNA is TGTGCCAGCAGTTTAACCGAACAGGGTGCCGAGCAGTACTTC. Its translation: CASSLTEQGAEQYF.

CDR3 bases: TGTGCCAGCAGTGAAGGGGGGGGCGCATCCCACACTGAAGCTTTCTTT. It translates to CASSEGGGASHTEAFF. J is TRBJ1-1 and V is TRBV2; possible D gene TRBD1, 6 bases. With 1 base removed from V and 3 bases from J, the gap between germline ends came to 15 bases. The CDR3 sequence is 16 residues long. CDR1 is SNHLY, CDR2 FYNNEI, per germline. Together with reference TRBV2 and TRBJ1-1, the CDR3 gives the full variable domain: EPEVTQTPSHQVTQMGQEVILRCVPISNHLYFYWYRQILGQKVEFLVSFYNNEISEKSEIFDDQFSVERPDGSNFTLKIRSTKLEDSAMYFCASSEGGGASHTEAFFGQGTRLTVV.

This rearrangement joins TRBV24-1 to TRBJ1-1; 10 bases map to TRBD1. Germline V gene lookup returns CDR1 KGHDR and CDR2 SFDVKD. V shed 9 bases and J 4 bases; nucleotides not matched to a gene: 4. The CDR3 runs 13 residues. CDR3 protein: CATSGTGATEAFF. As DNA, the CDR3 is TGTGCCACCTCCGGGACAGGGGCCACTGAAGCTTTCTTT.

Only a few counts were recorded for this clone. This rearrangement joins TRBV29-1 to TRBJ2-5; D may be TRBD2 (6 bases). The CDR3 has 11 residues. Germline CDR1 and CDR2: SQVTM and ANQGSEA. V dropped 7 bases and J dropped 4 bases, with 10 bases sitting between them. The CDR3 DNA reads as TGCAGCGGGCTAGCGCTAGAGACCCAGTACTTC. It yields the protein CSGLALETQYF. Combining the CDR3 with reference TRBV29-1 and TRBJ2-5 gives the whole variable domain SAVISQKPSRDICQRGTSLTIQCQVDSQVTMMFWYRQQPGQSLTLIATANQGSEATYESGFVIDKFPISRPNLTFSTLTVSNMSPEDSSIYLCSGLALETQYFGPGTRLLVL.

Only a few counts were recorded for this clone. The J gene is TRBJ2-1, the V gene TRBV7-9; TRBD2 agrees at 7 bases. The CDR3 has 17 residues. The V gene end was trimmed by 0 bases and the J gene end by 6 bases; junction bases not matched to a gene: 11. Germline lookup yields CDR1 SEHNR and CDR2 FQNEAQ (reference sequence). CDR3 region: CASSLASGINLGNEQFF. In DNA form, the CDR3 reads TGTGCCAGCAGCTTAGCGAGCGGGATAAATTTGGGCAATGAGCAGTTCTTC.

The genes are TRBV2 and TRBJ1-2; D call uncertain. Germline V CDR1 and CDR2: SNHLY, FYNNEI. Deletions cut 0 bases from V and 6 bases from J, with 11 bases between. The CDR3 is 14 residues long. The CDR3 DNA reads as TGTGCCAGCAGTGAAGCGCGAGACATGAATGGCTACACCTTC. Translated, it gives CASSEARDMNGYTF.

V usage is TRBV7-2 and J usage is TRBJ1-6; D not resolved. The ends were cut back, 1 base at V and 15 bases at J, with 10 bases in the middle. Looked up from germline, CDR1 is SGHTA and CDR2 is FQGNSA. This CDR3 contains 12 residues. CDR3 loop: CASSLVMEVLHF. In nucleotides, the CDR3 is TGTGCCAGCAGCTTAGTAATGGAGGTCCTCCACTTT.

This chain connects TRBV18 to TRBJ2-6, with no clear D. The CDR3 length is 13 residues. Per the germline V gene, CDR1 is KGHSH and CDR2 is LQKENI. V was shortened by 5 bases and J by 2 bases, with 4 bases between the two germline ends. CDR3 amino acids: CASSVTGANVLTF. The DNA for the CDR3 is TGTGCCAGCTCAGTTACTGGGGCCAACGTCCTGACTTTC.

The genes are TRBV7-8 and TRBJ2-7, with a possible D match to TRBD2 (6 bases). V dropped 5 bases and J dropped 1 base, with 18 bases sitting between them. Germline V gene lookup returns CDR1 SGHVS and CDR2 FQNEAQ. There are 16 residues in the CDR3. The CDR3 DNA sequence: TGTGCCAGCAGCCCCCAATCGGTAGCGGTATCCTACGAGCAGTACTTC. Its protein product is CASSPQSVAVSYEQYF.

The V and J genes are TRBV7-2 and TRBJ1-1, with D possibly matching TRBD1 (6 bases). The CDR3 contains 15 residues. The ends were cut back, 5 bases at V and 1 base at J, with 14 bases in the middle. Germline V gene sequence: CDR1 SGHTA, CDR2 FQGNSA. CDR3 in DNA: TGTGCCAGCAGCCCAGCTACAGGGAAGAACACTGAAGCTTTCTTT. Its translation is CASSPATGKNTEAFF.

This rearrangement joins TRBV7-2 to TRBJ2-1, with 9 bases lining up with TRBD2. Trimming removed 5 bases from V and 4 bases from J; junction bases left unmatched: 6. The CDR3 loop spans 15 amino acids. Germline V gene data show CDR1 as SGHTA and CDR2 as FQGNSA. CDR3 region: CASSVGSGGYNEQFF. In nucleotides, the CDR3 is TGTGCCAGCAGCGTCGGTAGCGGGGGTTACAATGAGCAGTTCTTC.